The next 22 T cell receptor beta chains were all read from a single sample in a study of beta chain features in type 1 diabetes listed by TCRdb under 2018. Beyond this particular receptor, the publication reports: Type 1 diabetes patients showed a moderate but significant shortening of TCRB CDR3 length in all four CD4+ subsets.

Libraries were made using the immunoSEQ multiplex PCR assay. The entire amount of isolated RNA was reverse transcribed using the High Capacity cDNA Reverse Transcription Kit, so the sequenced TCRB transcripts were expressed ones. Drawn from immuneACCESS, this table holds only the in-frame rearrangements with V and J called that TCRdb kept. Clones are partly lost; checked studies trace under half to an unresolved V gene and leave the rest unexplained. For this sample there are under 850,000 clones; roughly 12% appear just once. The top ten constitute around 0.022% of the sample. No antigen is known for these receptors. Sequencing was done on a sample of naive CD4+ T cells from blood. The sample's cell subset or site, from its label and the paper: true naive CD4+ T cells. The receptors here all came from a man between 18 and 35 years old with type 1 diabetes.

The chain employs TRBV4-1 and TRBJ1-5, with a possible D match to TRBD1 (6 bases). The V gene lost 7 bases and the J gene lost 0 bases, with 19 bases spanning the gap. The CDR3 totals 17 residues. Germline V lookup: CDR1 MGHRA, CDR2 YSYEKL. CDR3 coding DNA: TGCGCCAGCAAGGGGGGCTGGGGGCTGTATAGCAATCAGCCCCAGCATTTT. This sequence encodes CASKGGWGLYSNQPQHF.

The chain couples TRBV5-1 to TRBJ2-5; D is undetermined. The V gene's germline CDR1 is SGHRS and CDR2 YFSETQ. Trimming removed 1 base at V and 4 bases at J, with 14 bases between. This CDR3 is 15 amino acids long. CDR3 nucleotide sequence: TGCGCCAGCAGCTTGAGTGTGGGTGCCGTAGAGACCCAGTACTTC. As protein: CASSLSVGAVETQYF.

This clone was recorded a few times. This rearrangement joins TRBV6-1 to TRBJ1-6; D is uncertain. Deletions cut 4 bases from V and 7 bases from J, with 14 bases between. The CDR3 spans 15 residues. CDR1 and CDR2 (germline): MNHNS, SASEGT. In DNA form, the CDR3 reads TGTGCCAGCAGTGCCCAGTCTCCTGGGAATTCACCCCTCCACTTT. This codes for CASSAQSPGNSPLHF.

The rearrangement uses TRBV6-5 and TRBJ2-7; perhaps TRBD1 as D (5 bases). This CDR3 is built from 16 residues. Per the germline V gene, CDR1 is MNHEY and CDR2 is SVGAGI. The V end lost 0 bases, the J end lost 6 bases, and 18 bases lay between the germline ends. Written as DNA, the CDR3 is TGTGCCAGCAGTTACTCTCCAGGGAAGGAGCTCCGCGAGCAGTACTTC. It yields the protein CASSYSPGKELREQYF.

CDR3 in DNA: TGTGCCATCCGAGGGGGTGCGGAGACCCAGTACTTC. It translates to CAIRGGAETQYF. The V call is TRBV10-3, the J call TRBJ2-5, with D maybe TRBD1 (6 bases). The CDR3 runs to 12 residues. Trimming took off 8 bases at V and 5 bases at J, with 12 bases between the two ends. Germline lookup yields CDR1 ENHRY and CDR2 SYGVKD.

The chain carries TRBV9 and TRBJ1-2; D possibly corresponds to TRBD1 (5 bases). V was cut by 4 bases and J by 6 bases, with 19 bases left in between. The germline CDR1 and CDR2 sequences are SGDLS and YYNGEE. There are 15 residues in the CDR3. CDR3 region: CASSPRGWGMDGYTF. CDR3 nucleotide sequence: TGTGCCAGCAGCCCCCGAGGATGGGGCATGGATGGCTACACCTTC.

The gene calls are TRBV6-5 and TRBJ1-2; D unclear. CDR3 length: 14 amino acids. Germline CDR1 MNHEY, CDR2 SVGAGI. The ends were cut back, 4 bases at V and 4 bases at J, with 13 bases in the middle. The CDR3 sequence: CASSFLRHSYGYTF. CDR3 DNA: TGTGCCAGCAGTTTCCTCCGACACAGCTATGGCTACACCTTC.

CDR3 in DNA: TGTGCCATCGCTGGGGGTTGGGGTAGCTCCTACAATGAGCAGTTCTTC. It is translated as CAIAGGWGSSYNEQFF. This chain uses TRBV10-3 with TRBJ2-1; TRBD1 or TRBD2 may be the D gene (5 bases each). The V and J ends lost 8 bases and 0 bases respectively, with 17 bases between them. The CDR3 is made up of 16 amino acids. Looked up from germline, CDR1 is ENHRY and CDR2 is SYGVKD.

The chain joins TRBV6-5 to TRBJ2-2; D might be TRBD1 (6 bases). Germline V lookup: CDR1 MNHEY, CDR2 SVGAGI. Trimming shortened V by 2 bases and J by 7 bases, and 17 bases separated the two germline ends. This CDR3 spans 16 amino acids. The DNA of the CDR3 is TGTGCCAGCAGTTACAGTTGGACAGCGTATGGCGGGGAGCTGTTTTTT. Translation: CASSYSWTAYGGELFF.

This clone occurred a few times. V gene TRBV4-1 combines with J gene TRBJ1-4; D is possibly TRBD1 (5 bases). Germline V gives CDR1 MGHRA, CDR2 YSYEKL. CDR3 size: 16 residues. V lost 3 bases to trimming and J lost 0 bases, with 11 bases between them. The CDR3 protein is CASSQWGRATNEKLFF. In DNA form, the CDR3 reads TGCGCCAGCAGCCAGTGGGGACGTGCAACTAATGAAAAACTGTTTTTT.

V usage is TRBV30 and J usage is TRBJ1-5; D perhaps matches TRBD1 (5 bases). Germline V gives CDR1 GTSNPN, CDR2 SVGIG (reference sequence). V dropped 0 bases and J dropped 7 bases, with 16 bases sitting between them. CDR3 length: 15 amino acids. This CDR3 reads CAWSVQVGGRQPQHF. CDR3 coding DNA: TGTGCCTGGAGTGTACAGGTCGGAGGCCGGCAGCCCCAGCATTTT.

The chain employs TRBV6-4 and TRBJ2-6; 7 nucleotides align to TRBD1. The CDR3 contains 14 residues. J lost 13 bases, V lost 2 bases, and 8 bases had no gene match. The germline V gene encodes CDR1 MRHNA and CDR2 SNTAGT. The CDR3 is CASSDTGTVGVLTF. In nucleotides, the CDR3 is TGTGCCAGCAGTGACACCGGGACAGTCGGTGTCCTGACTTTC.

The sample holds a few counts of this clone. This sequence joins TRBV7-9 and TRBJ1-1; D is ambiguous. CDR1 SEHNR and CDR2 FQNEAQ come from the germline V gene (reference sequence). The CDR3 has 13 residues. Trimming stripped 5 bases from V and 4 bases from J, with 11 bases between. The CDR3 sequence is CASSREGSTEAFF. The CDR3 coding sequence is TGTGCCAGCAGCCGGGAGGGAAGCACTGAAGCTTTCTTT. Looking up the rest from reference TRBV7-9 and TRBJ1-1 gives the full variable domain: DTGVSQNPRHKITKRGQNVTFRCDPISEHNRLYWYRQTLGQGPEFLTYFQNEAQLEKSRLLSDRFSAERPKGSFSTLEIQRTEQGDSAMYLCASSREGSTEAFFGQGTRLTVV.

This chain joins TRBV15 and TRBJ2-6; D unclear. The CDR3 contains 16 residues. Trimming cost V 0 bases and J 2 bases, with 8 bases left between them. In germline, CDR1 is LNHNV, CDR2 YYDKDF (reference sequence). CDR3 coding DNA: TGTGCCACCAGCAGAGATCATGTGACTGGGGCCAACGTCCTGACTTTC. Protein: CATSRDHVTGANVLTF.

This clone was observed a handful of times. The genes are TRBV5-6 and TRBJ2-7; 10 bases are shared with TRBD1. The CDR3 totals 14 residues. CDR1 SGHDT and CDR2 YYEEEE come from the germline V gene. After removal of 4 bases from V and 3 bases from J, the junction contained 4 bases not matched to a gene. In nucleotides, the CDR3 is TGTGCCAGCAGCCGGGACAGGGGAAACTACGAGCAGTACTTC. Amino acid sequence: CASSRDRGNYEQYF. The full variable domain, completed using reference TRBV5-6 and TRBJ2-7, is DAGVTQSPTHLIKTRGQQVTLRCSPKSGHDTVSWYQQALGQGPQFIFQYYEEEERQRGNFPDRFSGHQFPNYSSELNVNALLLGDSALYLCASSRDRGNYEQYFGPGTRLTVT.

This clone was recorded a few times. The CDR3 nucleotides are TGTGCCAGCAGACGATTCGGGACAGGGACTGAAAAACTGTTTTTT. It translates to CASRRFGTGTEKLFF. The rearrangement links TRBV6-5 to TRBJ1-4; 9 bases map to TRBD1. V shed 6 bases, J shed 7 bases, and the junction held 9 bases outside the gene matches. CDR1 MNHEY and CDR2 SVGAGI come from the germline V gene. The CDR3 spans 15 residues.

CDR3 bases: TGTGCCATCAGAGGGGACTCCCGGCGGGCCTATAATTCACCCCTCCACTTT. Translated: CAIRGDSRRAYNSPLHF. J is TRBJ1-6 and V is TRBV10-3; D possibly corresponds to TRBD1 (5 bases). The V and J ends lost 6 bases and 2 bases respectively, with 17 bases between them. The CDR3 runs 17 residues. Per the germline V gene, CDR1 is ENHRY and CDR2 is SYGVKD.

This clone was detected only a few times. The chain couples TRBV27 to TRBJ2-3, with a possible D match to TRBD2 (5 bases). The length of the CDR3 is 17 residues. Germline-derived CDR1 and CDR2 are MNHEY and SMNVEV (reference sequence). V lost 5 bases to trimming and J lost 0 bases, with 18 bases between them. The CDR3 DNA reads TGTGCCAGCAGTCCTACATCCGCTAGCACTAGCACAGATACGCAGTATTTT. It yields the protein CASSPTSASTSTDTQYF.

The V gene is TRBV29-1, the J gene TRBJ2-7; D remains unclear. Trimming left V 4 bases short and J 0 bases short, with 10 bases between. The length of the CDR3 is 13 residues. CDR1 and CDR2 (germline): SQVTM, ANQGSEA. CDR3 amino acids: CSVGTKLSYEQYF. CDR3 coding DNA: TGCAGCGTTGGCACCAAACTCTCCTACGAGCAGTACTTC.

This clone was counted only a few times. The chain is built from TRBV29-1 and TRBJ2-7; tentative D call: TRBD1 (5 bases). Trimming removed 1 base at V and 3 bases at J, with 7 bases between. The CDR3 sequence is 12 residues long. CDR1 and CDR2 from the germline V gene are SQVTM and ANQGSEA. DNA for the CDR3: TGCAGCGTTGAAGGACAGTACTACGAGCAGTACTTC. Translation: CSVEGQYYEQYF.

There are a few counts of this clone. The chain uses TRBV27 and TRBJ2-2; D not certain. This CDR3 region has 14 residues. The V gene lost 3 bases and the J gene lost 3 bases, with 8 bases spanning the gap. Germline V CDR1 and CDR2: MNHEY, SMNVEV (reference sequence). In DNA form, the CDR3 reads TGTGCCAGCAGTTTGAAGACGGACACCGGGGAGCTGTTTTTT. Translated: CASSLKTDTGELFF.

The chain couples TRBV18 to TRBJ2-7, with D perhaps matching TRBD1 (6 bases). Germline V lookup: CDR1 KGHSH, CDR2 LQKENI. The CDR3 has 15 amino acids. V gave up 5 bases and J gave up 0 bases, with 14 bases separating them. CDR3 sequence reads: CASSTGHLSSYEQYF. Here the CDR3 DNA reads TGTGCCAGCTCAACGGGACACCTGAGCTCCTACGAGCAGTACTTC.